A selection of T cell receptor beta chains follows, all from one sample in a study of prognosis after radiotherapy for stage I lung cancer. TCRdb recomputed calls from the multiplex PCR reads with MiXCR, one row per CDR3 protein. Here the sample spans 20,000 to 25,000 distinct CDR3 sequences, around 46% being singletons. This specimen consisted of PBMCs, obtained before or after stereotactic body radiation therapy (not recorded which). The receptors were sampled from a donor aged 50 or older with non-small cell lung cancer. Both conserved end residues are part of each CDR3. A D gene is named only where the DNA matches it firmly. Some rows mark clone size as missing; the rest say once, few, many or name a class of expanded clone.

CDR3nt: TGCAGTGCTCCCCGCGCGGACGGGGGATCGGCCACAGATACGCAGTACTTT; CDR3aa: CSAPRADGGSATDTQYF; v_gene: TRBV20-1; d_gene: .; abundance: .; j_gene: TRBJ2-3
CDR3nt: TGTGTCAGCAGTCCACTAGCGGGCATCACAGATACGCAGTATTTT; CDR3aa: CVSSPLAGITDTQYF; v_gene: TRBV12-3/TRBV12-4; d_gene: TRBD2; abundance: .; j_gene: TRBJ2-3
CDR3nt: TGTGCCAGCACCCCAGGGGGAGCGAACACTGAAGCTTTCTTT; CDR3aa: CASTPGGANTEAFF; v_gene: TRBV12-3/TRBV12-4; d_gene: TRBD1; abundance: many; j_gene: TRBJ1-1
CDR3nt: TGCAGTGCTAGAGATCGTCTGCGGGCTGGGGAGACCCAGTACTTC; CDR3aa: CSARDRLRAGETQYF; v_gene: TRBV20-1; d_gene: .; abundance: many; j_gene: TRBJ2-5
CDR3nt: TGTGCCAGCAGAAACCCGACTAGCGTGGATGAGCAGTTCTTC; CDR3aa: CASRNPTSVDEQFF; v_gene: TRBV2; d_gene: TRBD2; abundance: many; j_gene: TRBJ2-1
CDR3nt: TGTGCCAGCAGTCCCCCCCCCGGGGATCTGTTTTTT; CDR3aa: CASSPPPGDLFF; v_gene: TRBV12-3/TRBV12-4; d_gene: .; abundance: .; j_gene: TRBJ2-2
CDR3nt: TGTGCCAGCAGTAAAAACGGGAGTTCCTACAATGAGCAGTTCTTC; CDR3aa: CASSKNGSSYNEQFF; v_gene: TRBV6-2/TRBV6-3; d_gene: .; abundance: once; j_gene: TRBJ2-1
CDR3nt: TGTGCCAGCTCACCACCCTCAAACCCCACAGATACGCAGTATTTT; CDR3aa: CASSPPSNPTDTQYF; v_gene: TRBV18; d_gene: .; abundance: many; j_gene: TRBJ2-3
CDR3nt: TGTGCCAGCAGCTTAGCGCCGGGCAGGGGAGAAGAGACCCAGTACTTC; CDR3aa: CASSLAPGRGEETQYF; v_gene: TRBV7-6; d_gene: .; abundance: many; j_gene: TRBJ2-5
CDR3nt: TGCGCCAGCAGCGGACTAGCGGGATCCTACAATGAGCAGTTCTTC; CDR3aa: CASSGLAGSYNEQFF; v_gene: TRBV5-1; d_gene: TRBD2; abundance: medium-sized; j_gene: TRBJ2-1
CDR3nt: TGCGCCAGCAGCCAAGTTTTAAATAACTATGGCTACACCTTC; CDR3aa: CASSQVLNNYGYTF; v_gene: TRBV4-1; d_gene: .; abundance: many; j_gene: TRBJ1-2
CDR3nt: TGTGCCAGCAGATCACAAGGTGTTGAAGCTTTCTTT; CDR3aa: CASRSQGVEAFF; v_gene: TRBV6-1; d_gene: .; abundance: many; j_gene: TRBJ1-1
CDR3nt: TGTGCCATCAGTGAGGGGGGAGACACTGAAGCTTTCTTT; CDR3aa: CAISEGGDTEAFF; v_gene: TRBV10-3; d_gene: .; abundance: many; j_gene: TRBJ1-1
CDR3nt: TGTGCCACCAGTGAATCAACAGGGGGCGACGAGCAGTACTTC; CDR3aa: CATSESTGGDEQYF; v_gene: TRBV24-1; d_gene: TRBD1; abundance: few; j_gene: TRBJ2-7
CDR3nt: TGCGCCAGCAGCTTGGTGGGACAGGGGGTTTTTTCACCCCTCCACTTT; CDR3aa: CASSLVGQGVFSPLHF; v_gene: TRBV5-1; d_gene: TRBD1; abundance: many; j_gene: TRBJ1-6
CDR3nt: TGTGCCAGCAGCAGACAACAGGGAGGCACTGAAGCTTTCTTT; CDR3aa: CASSRQQGGTEAFF; v_gene: TRBV7-9; d_gene: .; abundance: many; j_gene: TRBJ1-1
CDR3nt: TGTGCCAGCAGGGACAGGGCGCCCGGGGAGCTGTTTTTT; CDR3aa: CASRDRAPGELFF; v_gene: TRBV2; d_gene: TRBD1; abundance: many; j_gene: TRBJ2-2
CDR3nt: TGTGCCAGCAGCTTAGGACAGCCGTTAGCCAAAAACATTCAGTACTTC; CDR3aa: CASSLGQPLAKNIQYF; v_gene: TRBV7-8; d_gene: .; abundance: many; j_gene: TRBJ2-4
CDR3nt: TGTGCCAGCACTTCCGGGACAGATCATAATGAGCAGTTCTTC; CDR3aa: CASTSGTDHNEQFF; v_gene: TRBV6-1; d_gene: TRBD1; abundance: many; j_gene: TRBJ2-1
CDR3nt: TGTGCCTGGAGGTCCGGGACAGGTACCGGGGAGCTGTTTTTT; CDR3aa: CAWRSGTGTGELFF; v_gene: TRBV30; d_gene: TRBD1; abundance: .; j_gene: TRBJ2-2
CDR3nt: TGTGCCAGCAGCCCTAGGGGAGGGGGATCCACTGAAGCTTTCTTT; CDR3aa: CASSPRGGGSTEAFF; v_gene: TRBV7-9; d_gene: .; abundance: many; j_gene: TRBJ1-1
CDR3nt: TGTGCCAGCAGTGGCCAAAGCAGAGGTCGGCAGCCCCAGCATTTT; CDR3aa: CASSGQSRGRQPQHF; v_gene: TRBV6-1; d_gene: .; abundance: many; j_gene: TRBJ1-5
CDR3nt: TGTGCCAGCAGTTACGGGACAGGGGATGGCTACACCTTC; CDR3aa: CASSYGTGDGYTF; v_gene: TRBV27; d_gene: TRBD1; abundance: many; j_gene: TRBJ1-2
CDR3nt: TGTGCCAGCAGCTCGGGACTAGGAGGGGCAGATACGCAGTATTTT; CDR3aa: CASSSGLGGADTQYF; v_gene: TRBV7-3; d_gene: TRBD2; abundance: many; j_gene: TRBJ2-3
CDR3nt: TGTGCCAGTAGTACGGCGGCAGCGGGAACCTACGAGCAGTACTTC; CDR3aa: CASSTAAAGTYEQYF; v_gene: TRBV19; d_gene: TRBD2; abundance: .; j_gene: TRBJ2-7
CDR3nt: TGTGCCAGCAGCTTGGTCGGGAATCCGACAGATACGCAGTATTTT; CDR3aa: CASSLVGNPTDTQYF; v_gene: TRBV5-4; d_gene: .; abundance: .; j_gene: TRBJ2-3
CDR3nt: TGTGCCAGCAGTTTTAAGGGGGCAAGGTCCTACGAGCAGTACTTC; CDR3aa: CASSFKGARSYEQYF; v_gene: TRBV12-3/TRBV12-4; d_gene: TRBD1; abundance: many; j_gene: TRBJ2-7
CDR3nt: TGTGCCAGTAGTATAGGCGACAGCCAGTACTTC; CDR3aa: CASSIGDSQYF; v_gene: TRBV19; d_gene: .; abundance: many; j_gene: TRBJ2-7
CDR3nt: TGTGCCAGCAGGACAGGTGGGGCCGGGGAGCTGTTTTTT; CDR3aa: CASRTGGAGELFF; v_gene: TRBV2; d_gene: .; abundance: many; j_gene: TRBJ2-2
CDR3nt: TGTGCCATCAGTGAGGAGAGCTCCTACGAGCAGTACTTC; CDR3aa: CAISEESSYEQYF; v_gene: TRBV10-3; d_gene: .; abundance: many; j_gene: TRBJ2-7
CDR3nt: TGCGCCAGCAGCCAAGGGGGTAGCGCGGACACCGGGGAGCTGTTTTTT; CDR3aa: CASSQGGSADTGELFF; v_gene: TRBV4-1; d_gene: .; abundance: many; j_gene: TRBJ2-2
CDR3nt: TGTGCCAGCAGCTTGAGCTCCGGGGGAGGGGAGTTCGAGCAGTACTTC; CDR3aa: CASSLSSGGGEFEQYF; v_gene: TRBV5-8; d_gene: TRBD2; abundance: many; j_gene: TRBJ2-7
CDR3nt: TGTGCCAGCAGGGATCGGGACAGGGGACTTAACTATGGCTACACCTTC; CDR3aa: CASRDRDRGLNYGYTF; v_gene: TRBV28; d_gene: TRBD1; abundance: medium-sized; j_gene: TRBJ1-2
CDR3nt: TGTGCCAGCAGCCAAGAAGGGGGAAACATTCAGTACTTC; CDR3aa: CASSQEGGNIQYF; v_gene: TRBV3-1; d_gene: .; abundance: many; j_gene: TRBJ2-4
CDR3nt: TGTGCCAGCAGTTCTAGCGGGCCGAGCTCCTACAATGAGCAGTTCTTC; CDR3aa: CASSSSGPSSYNEQFF; v_gene: TRBV28; d_gene: TRBD2; abundance: .; j_gene: TRBJ2-1
CDR3nt: TGTGCCAGCAGCTTAGGTACCGGGACTACCATCTACGAGCAGTACTTC; CDR3aa: CASSLGTGTTIYEQYF; v_gene: TRBV11-2; d_gene: TRBD2; abundance: medium-sized; j_gene: TRBJ2-7
CDR3nt: TGTGCCAGCAGTCGGCCGGGACACCGAGTCTACGAGCAGTACTTC; CDR3aa: CASSRPGHRVYEQYF; v_gene: TRBV28; d_gene: .; abundance: .; j_gene: TRBJ2-7
CDR3nt: TGTGCCAGCAGTGCCGGGGACGGAAATCAGCCCCAGCATTTT; CDR3aa: CASSAGDGNQPQHF; v_gene: TRBV6-1; d_gene: .; abundance: .; j_gene: TRBJ1-5
CDR3nt: TGTGCCAGCAGACTGGGACAGAACTATGGCTACACCTTC; CDR3aa: CASRLGQNYGYTF; v_gene: TRBV6-1; d_gene: TRBD1; abundance: medium-sized; j_gene: TRBJ1-2
CDR3nt: TGTGCCAGTAGTATCGAGCGGAACAATGAGCAGTTCTTC; CDR3aa: CASSIERNNEQFF; v_gene: TRBV19; d_gene: .; abundance: many; j_gene: TRBJ2-1
CDR3nt: TGTGCCAGCCGGGACAGGGTAGACACCGGGGAGCTGTTTTTT; CDR3aa: CASRDRVDTGELFF; v_gene: TRBV19; d_gene: TRBD1; abundance: once; j_gene: TRBJ2-2
CDR3nt: TGTGCCAGCAGTGATCAGCCTGAGATCAGCACAGATACGCAGTATTTT; CDR3aa: CASSDQPEISTDTQYF; v_gene: TRBV25-1; d_gene: .; abundance: many; j_gene: TRBJ2-3